This is a list of T cell receptor beta chains from one sample in a study of spatial heterogeneity in lung cancer. A single record per CDR3 protein comes from TCRdb applying MiXCR to the 5' RACE reads. The table lists about 120,000 distinct CDR3 sequences, 12% of them singletons. The material sequenced was PBMCs, taken at follow-up. The origin of the receptors is a male donor with early-stage non-small cell lung cancer. Each CDR3 is given with its conserved first and last residue. The D gene is left open where the match is weak. A row's size may be missing; if present it is once, few, many or a size class.

d_call cdr3_length j_call v_call clone_size cdr3_aa cdr3_nt
TRBD1 13 TRBJ1-6 TRBV12-3/TRBV12-4 many CASKTDRGSPLHF TGTGCCAGCAAAACGGACAGGGGTTCACCCCTCCACTTT
. 15 TRBJ2-7 TRBV3-1 . CASSQDGWISYEQYF TGTGCCAGCAGCCAAGACGGCTGGATATCCTACGAGCAGTACTTC
. 15 TRBJ2-1 TRBV18 . CASSPKTDTYNEQFF TGTGCCAGCTCACCCAAAACTGACACGTACAATGAGCAGTTCTTC
TRBD1 15 TRBJ1-4 TRBV7-2 few CASSFNRGANEKLFF TGTGCCAGCAGCTTCAACAGGGGGGCTAATGAAAAACTGTTTTTT
. 12 TRBJ1-2 TRBV28 . CASSLAVYGYTF TGTGCCAGCAGTTTGGCAGTCTATGGCTACACCTTC
TRBD2 16 TRBJ2-2 TRBV5-4 many CASSPRTSGGSGELFF TGTGCCAGCAGCCCTCGGACTAGCGGGGGGAGCGGGGAGCTGTTTTTT
. 15 TRBJ2-7 TRBV3-1 many CASSPSPGSFYEQYF TGTGCCAGCAGCCCGTCTCCGGGCAGTTTCTACGAGCAGTACTTC
. 13 TRBJ1-1 TRBV5-1 many CASSFPDSGEAFF TGCGCCAGCAGCTTCCCAGACAGCGGCGAAGCTTTCTTT
TRBD1 14 TRBJ2-5 TRBV25-1 few CASSELGTGPGQYF TGTGCCAGCAGTGAGCTCGGGACAGGCCCAGGCCAGTACTTC
. 15 TRBJ1-2 TRBV14 . CASSQVGLFSGGYTF TGTGCCAGCAGCCAAGTGGGGCTCTTTTCAGGAGGCTACACCTTC
. 14 TRBJ1-1 TRBV11-2 many CASSFSQLNTEAFF TGTGCCAGCAGCTTTTCACAGTTGAACACTGAAGCTTTCTTT
. 12 TRBJ1-1 TRBV20-1 . CSARVRGTEAFF TGCAGTGCTAGAGTTAGGGGGACTGAAGCTTTCTTT
TRBD2 17 TRBJ2-7 TRBV12-3/TRBV12-4 few CASSHVLRGGDVFEQYF TGTGCCAGCAGCCACGTTCTTCGCGGGGGAGATGTGTTTGAGCAGTACTTC
TRBD1 14 TRBJ2-7 TRBV20-1 . CSADDMDRGNEQYF TGCAGTGCTGACGACATGGACAGGGGCAACGAGCAGTACTTC
. 13 TRBJ2-5 TRBV5-1 many CASSLFQGETQYF TGCGCCAGCAGCTTGTTCCAGGGAGAGACCCAGTACTTC
. 11 TRBJ1-4 TRBV7-2 many CASSFNEKLFF TGTGCCAGCAGCTTTAATGAAAAACTGTTTTTT
TRBD1 15 TRBJ1-6 TRBV28 . CASSRRGLSNSPLHF TGTGCCAGCAGCCGAAGGGGGCTTAGTAATTCACCCCTCCACTTT
. 13 TRBJ1-2 TRBV12-3/TRBV12-4 few CASSHPGNYGYTF TGTGCCAGCAGCCACCCCGGAAACTATGGCTACACCTTC
TRBD1 14 TRBJ1-1 TRBV7-3 many CASSSTGVDTEAFF TGTGCCAGCAGCTCGACAGGGGTAGACACTGAAGCTTTCTTT
TRBD1 14 TRBJ1-1 TRBV7-3 few CASSRGQGDTEAFF TGTGCCAGCAGCCGCGGACAGGGGGACACTGAAGCTTTCTTT
. 13 TRBJ1-1 TRBV19 . CASSNNWNTEAFF TGTGCCAGTAGCAATAACTGGAACACTGAAGCTTTCTTT
. 14 TRBJ1-5 TRBV24-1 . CATSITGRNQPQHF TGTGCCACCAGCATAACAGGGCGTAATCAGCCCCAGCATTTT
. 14 TRBJ1-6 TRBV7-6 few CASSARTANSPLHF TGTGCCAGCAGCGCGCGGACAGCCAATTCACCCCTCCACTTT
. 16 TRBJ2-2 TRBV6-1 . CASSVRGELPTGELFF TGTGCCAGCAGTGTGAGGGGGGAACTTCCCACCGGGGAGCTGTTTTTT
. 11 TRBJ2-1 TRBV6-5 few CASRASNEQFF TGTGCCAGCAGAGCTAGTAATGAGCAGTTCTTC
. 12 TRBJ1-2 TRBV5-6 . CASSIPNYGYTF TGTGCCAGCAGCATACCGAACTATGGCTACACCTTC
. 13 TRBJ2-2 TRBV11-2 few CASSSQGTGELFF TGTGCCAGCAGCTCCCAGGGAACCGGGGAGCTGTTTTTT
. 16 TRBJ2-6 TRBV4-3 many CASSQERGAGANVLTF TGCGCCAGCAGCCAAGAGAGGGGGGCCGGGGCCAACGTCCTGACTTTC
TRBD2 18 TRBJ2-5 TRBV12-3/TRBV12-4 many CASSLGRGGTRAPETQYF TGTGCCAGCAGTTTAGGCCGCGGGGGGACTAGGGCACCAGAGACCCAGTACTTC
. 14 TRBJ2-7 TRBV10-3 many CAISESRTVREQYF TGTGCCATCAGTGAGTCGAGAACAGTCCGCGAGCAGTACTTC
TRBD2 13 TRBJ2-1 TRBV29-1 many CSALAGGYNEQFF TGCAGCGCTCTAGCGGGGGGTTACAATGAGCAGTTCTTC
. 16 TRBJ1-6 TRBV20-1 many CSAREGRHSYNSPLHF TGCAGTGCTAGAGAGGGACGGCACTCCTATAATTCACCCCTCCACTTT
. 13 TRBJ2-1 TRBV7-2 few CASSLASYNEQFF TGTGCCAGCAGCTTAGCCTCCTACAATGAGCAGTTCTTC
TRBD1 15 TRBJ1-2 TRBV7-8 . CASSARDSHNYGYTF TGTGCCAGCAGCGCCCGGGACAGTCACAACTATGGCTACACCTTC
TRBD1 13 TRBJ1-2 TRBV7-9 . CASSTDRGHGYTF TGTGCCAGCAGCACGGACAGGGGGCATGGCTACACCTTC
TRBD2 18 TRBJ2-3 TRBV5-1 few CASSLARSSGEVPDTQYF TGCGCCAGCAGCTTGGCCCGCAGTAGCGGGGAAGTCCCAGATACGCAGTATTTT
TRBD1 14 TRBJ2-7 TRBV5-1 few CASSIGTAPYEQYF TGCGCCAGCAGCATAGGGACAGCCCCCTACGAGCAGTACTTC
TRBD1 14 TRBJ2-3 TRBV7-9 few CASRGQGNADTQYF TGTGCCAGCCGGGGACAGGGGAACGCAGATACGCAGTATTTT
. 15 TRBJ2-3 TRBV11-2 few CASSLNGGMGDTQYF TGTGCCAGCAGCCTAAATGGGGGAATGGGGGATACGCAGTATTTT
. 14 TRBJ1-3 TRBV6-5 few CATIDRGNGNTIYF TGTGCCACAATAGATCGGGGGAATGGAAACACCATATATTTT
TRBD2 16 TRBJ2-1 TRBV20-1 . CSARGLAGNSYNEQFF TGCAGTGCTCGGGGACTAGCGGGGAACTCCTACAATGAGCAGTTCTTC
. 14 TRBJ2-1 TRBV5-1 many CASSRDLSYNEQFF TGCGCCAGCAGTAGGGACCTCTCCTACAATGAGCAGTTCTTC
TRBD1 15 TRBJ2-7 TRBV6-2/TRBV6-3 . CASSYSGQGTGEQYF TGTGCCAGCAGTTACTCGGGACAGGGAACAGGCGAGCAGTACTTC
TRBD1 15 TRBJ2-7 TRBV13 . CASSGRDRATYEQYF TGTGCCAGCAGCGGGAGGGACAGGGCGACCTACGAGCAGTACTTC
. 14 TRBJ2-7 TRBV5-1 few CASSLERQGVEQYF TGCGCCAGCAGCTTGGAACGGCAGGGCGTCGAGCAGTACTTC
. 11 TRBJ2-1 TRBV19 few CASSIKSEQFF TGTGCCAGTAGTATTAAGTCCGAGCAGTTCTTC
. 13 TRBJ2-1 TRBV27 few CASSLAGRNEQFF TGTGCCAGCAGTTTAGCGGGCCGCAATGAGCAGTTCTTC
TRBD1 14 TRBJ2-5 TRBV5-1 many CASSPRQGQETQYF TGCGCCAGCAGCCCCAGACAGGGGCAAGAGACCCAGTACTTC
. 11 TRBJ1-1 TRBV2 once CASSIDTEAFF TGTGCCAGCAGTATAGACACTGAAGCTTTCTTT
TRBD1 15 TRBJ2-1 TRBV11-2 . CASSLEQGPYNEQFF TGTGCTAGCAGCTTAGAACAGGGGCCCTACAATGAGCAGTTCTTC